The 25 T cell receptor beta chains given below trace back to one sample, sequenced in a study of Ad26.COV2.S vaccination and SARS-CoV-2 variants. The repertoire was sequenced with immunoSEQ multiplex PCR; TCRdb's copy has only in-frame clones and lacks some. The sample has about half a million clones, approximately 90% seen once. Treatment denoted: around 19 received Ad26.COV2.S at low or high dose, single or two shots; a few received placebo; per-sample allocation not given. At day 63 after the first vaccine or placebo injection, samples were drawn. The material was peripheral blood, obtained in a trial of Ad26.COV2.S vaccine versus placebo. These receptors all stem from a person between 18 and 59 years old who received the Ad26.COV2.S COVID-19 vaccine or a placebo.

The chain is built from TRBV11-1 and TRBJ2-7, with 7 bases matching TRBD1. The germline gives CDR1 SGHAT, CDR2 FQDESV (reference sequence). After removal of 5 bases from V and 2 bases from J, the junction contained 0 bases not matched to a gene. CDR3 length equals 12 residues. The CDR3 reads CASSGQAYEQYF. As DNA, the CDR3 is TGTGCCAGCAGCGGACAGGCCTACGAGCAGTACTTC.

The chain is built from TRBV4-3 and TRBJ2-6, with D unclear. The CDR3 totals 13 residues. Between the trimmed V and J ends, which lost 4 bases and 4 bases, there was a span of 5 bases. From germline, CDR1 is LGHNA and CDR2 YSLEER. The CDR3 spells CASSPLGANVLTF. For the CDR3, the DNA is TGCGCCAGCAGCCCCCTGGGGGCCAACGTCCTGACTTTC.

The rearrangement links TRBV19 to TRBJ2-2; 9 bases are shared with TRBD2. In germline, CDR1 is LNHDA, CDR2 SQIVND (reference sequence). This CDR3 comprises 17 residues. V trimming: 6 bases; J trimming: 0 bases; junction bases outside the gene matches: 8. The CDR3 nucleotides read TGTGCCAGTAGAATCCTTGGACTAGCGCCGAACACCGGGGAGCTGTTTTTT. It is translated as CASRILGLAPNTGELFF. The whole variable domain, filled in from reference TRBV19 and TRBJ2-2, reads DGGITQSPKYLFRKEGQNVTLSCEQNLNHDAMYWYRQDPGQGLRLIYYSQIVNDFQKGDIAEGYSVSREKKESFPLTVTSAQKNPTAFYLCASRILGLAPNTGELFFGEGSRLTVL.

The chain recombines TRBV27 with TRBJ2-6; 10 bases agree with TRBD2. Germline lookup yields CDR1 MNHEY and CDR2 SMNVEV (reference sequence). The CDR3 runs 16 residues. J was trimmed by 2 bases and V by 5 bases; bases with no gene match: 3. The CDR3 protein is CASSPLAGAGANVLTF. CDR3 coding DNA: TGTGCCAGCAGTCCCCTAGCGGGAGCTGGGGCCAACGTCCTGACTTTC.

The V gene is TRBV28, the J gene TRBJ2-7; no clear D gene. This CDR3 is 14 amino acids long. Germline values: CDR1 MDHEN, CDR2 SYDVKM. V gave up 8 bases and J gave up 3 bases, with 17 bases separating them. CDR3 nucleotides: TGTGCCAGCCTCCCCGGGTGGGTAGACTACGAGCAGTACTTC. Protein product: CASLPGWVDYEQYF.

The chain couples TRBV27 to TRBJ2-5; 12 nucleotides agree with TRBD2. V trimming: 4 bases; J trimming: 2 bases; junction bases outside the gene matches: 8. The V gene's germline CDR1 is MNHEY and CDR2 SMNVEV (reference sequence). This CDR3 is 17 amino acids long. The CDR3 DNA follows: TGTGCCAGCAGTTCGACTAGCGGGAGATGGCGGCAAGAGACCCAGTACTTC. Translated: CASSSTSGRWRQETQYF.

The chain joins TRBV6-2 or TRBV6-3 to TRBJ1-2, with D perhaps TRBD1 (6 bases). V lost 5 bases, J lost 7 bases, and 14 bases lay in between. Germline CDR1 MNHEY, CDR2 SVGEGT. The CDR3 length is 13 residues. CDR3: CASSLRQVGGYTF. Here the CDR3 DNA reads TGTGCCAGCAGTCTCCGACAGGTTGGTGGCTACACCTTC.

This clone was seen a handful of times. V gene TRBV7-9 combines with J gene TRBJ1-2, with D possibly matching TRBD1 (5 bases). The ends were cut back, 5 bases at V and 8 bases at J, with 21 bases in the middle. From germline, CDR1 is SEHNR and CDR2 FQNEAQ (reference sequence). CDR3 length equals 15 residues. CDR3 coding DNA: TGTGCCAGCAGCCCCCCTTTCGCAGGGCCCGGGGGCTACACCTTC. Residues: CASSPPFAGPGGYTF.

The chain recombines TRBV19 with TRBJ2-1, with D possibly matching TRBD2 (6 bases). This CDR3 comprises 16 residues. The germline CDR1 and CDR2 sequences are LNHDA and SQIVND (reference sequence). Trimming cost V 4 bases and J 1 base, with 14 bases left between them. CDR3 bases: TGTGCCAGTAGTAAATTACAGCGGGTATCCTACAATGAGCAGTTCTTC. This sequence encodes CASSKLQRVSYNEQFF.

In its sample, this clone was seen once. J is TRBJ2-3 and V is TRBV29-1; 7 bases fit TRBD1. With V trimmed by 7 bases and J by 2 bases, 9 bases remained unmatched. There are 14 residues in the CDR3. Germline V gene lookup returns CDR1 SQVTM and CDR2 ANQGSEA. The CDR3 DNA sequence: TGCAGCGCCACAGGGGTCGGGACCACAGATACGCAGTATTTT. Its translation is CSATGVGTTDTQYF.

The chain has TRBV5-1 and TRBJ1-4; D is uncertain. Looked up from germline, CDR1 is SGHRS and CDR2 is YFSETQ. CDR3 size: 14 residues. V lost 2 bases and J 2 bases, leaving 7 bases between the germline ends. CDR3 in amino acids: CASSFSSTNEKLFF. CDR3 in DNA: TGCGCCAGCAGCTTCAGTTCCACTAATGAAAAACTGTTTTTT.

V and J are TRBV5-8 and TRBJ1-2; D is uncertain. The CDR3 runs 12 residues. CDR1 and CDR2 from the germline V gene are SGHTS and YDEGEE. Trimming took off 1 base at V and 3 bases at J, with 4 bases between the two ends. The CDR3 protein is CASSLIDYGYTF. CDR3 nucleotides: TGTGCCAGCAGCTTGATTGACTATGGCTACACCTTC.

The chain uses TRBV19 and TRBJ1-6; D gene unclear. The CDR3 is 13 amino acids. The germline CDR1 and CDR2 sequences are LNHDA and SQIVND (reference sequence). Trimming removed 4 bases from V and 6 bases from J, with 7 bases in between. CDR3 sequence reads: CASSTVGNSPLHF. The CDR3 DNA reads TGTGCCAGTAGTACTGTCGGTAATTCACCCCTCCACTTT.

In the case of this clone: An end of the junction does not agree with germline; a read error may underlie this. CDR3 DNA: TGCAGTGCCCCGGACCAAGTGGGGATGCACTTC. Encoded protein: CSAPDQVGMHF. The chain joins TRBV20-1 to TRBJ2-7, with D uncertain. This CDR3 has 11 residues. From germline, CDR1 is DFQATT and CDR2 SNEGSKA (reference sequence).

J is TRBJ2-1 and V is TRBV6-5; TRBD2 matches at 7 bases. The V gene end was trimmed by 5 bases and the J gene end by 2 bases; junction bases not matched to a gene: 6. The germline V gene encodes CDR1 MNHEY and CDR2 SVGAGI. This CDR3 spans 15 amino acids. CDR3 DNA: TGTGCCAGCAGTCTGGCGGGAGCTCCCTACAATGAGCAGTTCTTC. Translation gives CASSLAGAPYNEQFF.

Only one count was recorded for this clone. Distinct nucleotide sequences in the sample also encode this CDR3. CDR3 residues: CASSPTSGAYEQYF. The CDR3 coding sequence is TGTGCCAGCTCCCCGACTAGCGGTGCCTACGAGCAGTACTTC. This sequence joins TRBV18 and TRBJ2-7, with 9 bases aligning to TRBD2. The CDR3 loop spans 14 amino acids. The ends lost 6 bases at V and 2 bases at J; junction bases unmatched: 5. Germline V gene data show CDR1 as KGHSH and CDR2 as LQKENI.

The chain has TRBV19 and TRBJ1-5; D unclear. V was pared by 7 bases and J by 1 base, with 14 bases between. This CDR3 region has 15 residues. Germline loops: CDR1 LNHDA, CDR2 SQIVND (reference sequence). CDR3 amino acids: CASTTIDSSNQPQHF. The CDR3 DNA reads as TGTGCCAGTACCACAATTGACTCAAGCAATCAGCCCCAGCATTTT.

V and J are TRBV29-1 and TRBJ1-4, with unresolved D. Trimming shortened V by 5 bases and J by 3 bases, and 13 bases separated the two germline ends. This CDR3 contains 14 residues. The germline V gene encodes CDR1 SQVTM and CDR2 ANQGSEA. The CDR3 reads CSVTSGEANEKLFF. The DNA for the CDR3 is TGCAGCGTTACCTCCGGGGAGGCTAATGAAAAACTGTTTTTT.

The chain has TRBV29-1 and TRBJ2-1; no clear D gene. CDR1 is SQVTM, CDR2 ANQGSEA, per germline. This CDR3 contains 10 residues. V lost 4 bases to trimming and J lost 8 bases, with 6 bases between them. CDR3 DNA sequence: TGCAGCGTTGCTAGGGATGAGCAGTTCTTC. This translates into CSVARDEQFF.

In regard to this clone: The identical CDR3 is also encoded by other nucleotide sequences in the sample. This chain uses TRBV28 with TRBJ1-5; D not resolved. CDR1 is MDHEN, CDR2 SYDVKM, per germline. This CDR3 is 12 amino acids long. The ends were cut back, 3 bases at V and 7 bases at J, with 7 bases in the middle. CDR3 in DNA: TGTGCCAGCAGTTTTCGCCCGCAGCCCCAGCATTTT. It specifies CASSFRPQPQHF.

The rearrangement uses TRBV4-3 and TRBJ2-3, with 8 positions matching TRBD2. This CDR3 spans 17 amino acids. V lost 0 bases and J lost 2; bases outside the gene matches: 7. Germline V gene lookup returns CDR1 LGHNA and CDR2 YSLEER. CDR3 DNA sequence: TGCGCCAGCAGCCAAGATCGGGCTAGCGGGTACACAGATACGCAGTATTTT. Translation gives CASSQDRASGYTDTQYF.

J is TRBJ1-5 and V is TRBV4-3; D may be TRBD1 (5 bases). This CDR3 is 15 amino acids long. CDR1 is LGHNA and CDR2 is YSLEER in the germline V gene. V was pared by 0 bases and J by 5 bases, with 11 bases between. The CDR3 sequence: CASSQDRGGDQPQHF. For the CDR3, the DNA is TGCGCCAGCAGCCAAGATCGGGGAGGGGATCAGCCCCAGCATTTT.

The chain combines TRBV10-3 with TRBJ1-3; D gene unclear. The germline V and J ends were trimmed by 2 bases and 6 bases, with 26 bases remaining between them. In germline, CDR1 is ENHRY, CDR2 SYGVKD. The CDR3 extends over 19 amino acids. The CDR3: CAISEEWVSSGVSKNTIYF. CDR3 in DNA: TGTGCCATCAGTGAGGAATGGGTTTCGTCCGGGGTCTCTAAAAACACCATATATTTT.

The CDR3 here is CAWAGGLPYEQYF. CDR3 sequence (DNA): TGTGCCTGGGCAGGGGGCCTGCCCTACGAGCAGTACTTC. The chain recombines TRBV30 with TRBJ2-7, with 8 bases identical to TRBD1. This CDR3 is built from 13 residues. Germline V gene sequence: CDR1 GTSNPN, CDR2 SVGIG (reference sequence). J was trimmed by 2 bases and V by 5 bases; bases with no gene match: 5. The variable domain in full, completed from reference TRBV30 and TRBJ2-7, reads SQTIHQWPATLVQPVGSPLSLECTVEGTSNPNLYWYRQAAGRGLQLLFYSVGIGQISSEVPQNLSASRPQDRQFILSSKKLLLSDSGFYLCAWAGGLPYEQYFGPGTRLTVT.

The chain joins TRBV4-1 to TRBJ1-4; D not resolved. Germline V gene lookup returns CDR1 MGHRA and CDR2 YSYEKL. Between the trimmed V and J ends, which lost 0 bases and 5 bases, there was a span of 10 bases. CDR3 length: 15 residues. The CDR3 region has the DNA TGCGCCAGCAGCCAAGACGGGCAGCTAAATGAAAAACTGTTTTTT. Encoded protein: CASSQDGQLNEKLFF.